These 14 T cell receptor beta chains share one sample of origin, sequenced in a study of identical twins. TCRdb re-derived calls from the 5' RACE reads in MiXCR, one entry per CDR3 protein. Of 250,000 or so distinct CDR3 sequences in the sample, about 13% were seen once. The sample also formed part of further work on yellow fever vaccine responses in identical twins.

The sample was memory (CD45RO+) T cells sorted from blood. These receptors came from a woman aged 18-29 years in good health.

The sample holds a few counts of this clonotype. This chain joins TRBV6-2 or TRBV6-3 and TRBJ2-5; D gene ambiguous. Germline-derived CDR1 and CDR2 are MNHEY and SVGEGT. The V and J ends lost 0 bases and 1 base respectively, with 3 bases between them. CDR3 size: 13 residues. The CDR3 loop is CASSYSIQETQYF. CDR3 in DNA: TGTGCCAGCAGTTACTCGATCCAAGAGACCCAGTACTTC.

This clonotype has a handful of counts. This rearrangement joins TRBV20-1 to TRBJ1-6, with D tentatively TRBD1 (5 bases). CDR3 length: 13 residues. V lost 0 bases to trimming and J lost 10 bases, with 10 bases between them. The germline gives CDR1 DFQATT, CDR2 SNEGSKA (reference sequence). CDR3: CSARDKGVSPLHF. In DNA, the CDR3 is TGCAGTGCTAGAGATAAAGGGGTATCACCCCTCCACTTT.

This clonotype was counted between two and nine times. V is TRBV7-2 and J is TRBJ2-5; D possibly matches TRBD1 or TRBD2 (5 bases each). Trimming took 4 bases from V and 5 from J, leaving 23 bases between them. This CDR3 has 17 amino acids. Germline-derived CDR1 and CDR2 are SGHTA and FQGNSA. The chain's CDR3 is CASSSGIWAGPGETQYF. The CDR3 bases are TGTGCCAGCAGCTCCGGAATTTGGGCAGGGCCGGGGGAGACCCAGTACTTC.

This clonotype was seen repeatedly, ten times or more. The chain carries TRBV20-1 and TRBJ2-1; possible D gene TRBD2, 6 bases. This CDR3 has 15 amino acids. In germline, CDR1 is DFQATT, CDR2 SNEGSKA (reference sequence). V lost 3 bases to trimming and J lost 4 bases, with 16 bases between them. DNA for the CDR3: TGCAGTGCTAGCCGGGACTCCCAGCCTTACAATGAGCAGTTCTTC. Its translation is CSASRDSQPYNEQFF.

This clonotype was observed many times. The chain links TRBV11-2 to TRBJ2-3; perhaps TRBD1 as D (6 bases). The CDR3 contains 14 residues. The germline gives CDR1 SGHAT, CDR2 FQNNGV. The germline V and J ends were trimmed by 5 bases and 11 bases, with 20 bases remaining between them. CDR3 sequence reads: CASSPLVRGILQYF. The CDR3 DNA follows: TGTGCCAGCAGCCCCCTCGTCAGGGGCATTTTGCAGTATTTT. Supplemented by reference TRBV11-2 and TRBJ2-3, the full variable domain reads EAGVAQSPRYKIIEKRQSVAFWCNPISGHATLYWYQQILGQGPKLLIQFQNNGVVDDSQLPKDRFSAERLKGVDSTLKIQPAKLEDSAVYLCASSPLVRGILQYFGPGTRLTVL.

This clonotype occurred many times. The V call is TRBV4-3, the J call TRBJ2-7; D unclear. The germline V gene has CDR1 LGHNA and CDR2 YSLEER. With 0 bases removed from V and 1 base from J, the gap between germline ends came to 10 bases. CDR3 size: 15 residues. CDR3 amino acids: CASSQDSRPSYEQYF. Here the CDR3 DNA reads TGCGCCAGCAGCCAAGATAGCAGGCCATCCTACGAGCAGTACTTC.

This clonotype was counted between two and nine times. This rearrangement joins TRBV5-1 to TRBJ2-2, with TRBD2 matching 10 bases. V gave up 6 bases and J gave up 4 bases; unmatched junction bases: 9. From germline, CDR1 is SGHRS and CDR2 YFSETQ. The CDR3 is 16 residues long. CDR3 residues: CASKLAGAQGTGELFF. The CDR3 nucleotides read TGCGCCAGCAAGCTAGCGGGAGCCCAGGGCACCGGGGAGCTGTTTTTT.

This chain joins TRBV7-2 and TRBJ2-7, with D possibly TRBD2 on 7 matching bases. Germline loops: CDR1 SGHTA, CDR2 FQGNSA. The CDR3 consists of 15 residues. The V end lost 1 base, the J end lost 0 bases, and 10 bases lay between the germline ends. The CDR3 sequence is CASSLGGGLSYEQYF. CDR3 in DNA: TGTGCCAGCAGCTTAGGGGGGGGCCTCTCCTACGAGCAGTACTTC.

The sample holds a few counts of this clonotype. V is TRBV6-2 or TRBV6-3 and J is TRBJ2-1, with TRBD1 matching over 8 bases. The CDR3 contains 13 residues. Germline CDR1 is MNHEY and CDR2 is SVGEGT. After removal of 6 bases from V and 9 bases from J, the junction contained 7 bases not matched to a gene. The CDR3 bases are TGTGCCAGCAGCCTCAGACAGGGGTCTGAGCAGTTCTTC. It codes for CASSLRQGSEQFF.

This clonotype was recorded at least ten times. The chain joins TRBV7-3 to TRBJ1-1, with a possible D match to TRBD1 (6 bases). Trimming removed 2 bases from V and 5 bases from J, with 12 bases in between. The CDR3 is 14 amino acids. CDR1 and CDR2 (germline): SGHTA, FQGTGA. CDR3 coding DNA: TGTGCCAGCAGCTTAGGACAGCCAGGGACTGAAGCTTTCTTT. Residues: CASSLGQPGTEAFF.

This clonotype was detected a few times. This chain uses TRBV29-1 with TRBJ2-1, with 8 bases fitting TRBD1. Germline CDR1 SQVTM, CDR2 ANQGSEA. There are 12 residues in the CDR3. The ends lost 5 bases at V and 8 bases at J; junction bases unmatched: 5. CDR3 loop: CSVNRGSYEQFF. The CDR3 nucleotides are TGCAGCGTTAACAGGGGGAGTTATGAGCAGTTCTTC.

This clonotype came up a few times. The chain's CDR3 is CASSLGGAGYNEQFF. For the CDR3, the DNA is TGCGCCAGCAGCTTGGGAGGGGCGGGATACAATGAGCAGTTCTTC. V gene TRBV5-1 combines with J gene TRBJ2-1; D is perhaps TRBD2 (6 bases). Germline assignment: CDR1 SGHRS and CDR2 YFSETQ. Trimming shortened V by 0 bases and J by 4 bases, and 11 bases separated the two germline ends. There are 15 residues in the CDR3.

The V and J genes are TRBV5-1 and TRBJ2-1; 9 nucleotides align to TRBD2. This CDR3 is 16 amino acids long. V was pared by 4 bases and J by 4 bases, with 9 bases of the junction left unmatched. CDR1 is SGHRS, CDR2 YFSETQ, per germline. CDR3 region: CASSTIAGEGYNEQFF. CDR3 coding DNA: TGCGCCAGCAGCACCATAGCGGGAGAAGGGTACAATGAGCAGTTCTTC. Filled out from reference TRBV5-1 and TRBJ2-1, the complete variable domain reads KAGVTQTPRYLIKTRGQQVTLSCSPISGHRSVSWYQQTPGQGLQFLFEYFSETQRNKGNFPGRFSGRQFSNSRSEMNVSTLELGDSALYLCASSTIAGEGYNEQFFGPGTRLTVL.

This rearrangement joins TRBV7-2 to TRBJ2-1; 14 bases are a match to TRBD2. This CDR3 is built from 16 residues. J lost 14 bases, V lost 2 bases, and 11 bases had no gene match. Germline loops: CDR1 SGHTA, CDR2 FQGNSA. The CDR3 region has the DNA TGTGCCAGCAGCTTACAGGGAAGGACTAGCGGGAGGTCGGAGTTCTTC. This sequence encodes CASSLQGRTSGRSEFF. Combining the CDR3 with reference TRBV7-2 and TRBJ2-1 gives the whole variable domain GAGVSQSPSNKVTEKGKDVELRCDPISGHTALYWYRQSLGQGLEFLIYFQGNSAPDKSGLPSDRFSAERTGGSVSTLTIQRTQQEDSAVYLCASSLQGRTSGRSEFFGPGTRLTVL.